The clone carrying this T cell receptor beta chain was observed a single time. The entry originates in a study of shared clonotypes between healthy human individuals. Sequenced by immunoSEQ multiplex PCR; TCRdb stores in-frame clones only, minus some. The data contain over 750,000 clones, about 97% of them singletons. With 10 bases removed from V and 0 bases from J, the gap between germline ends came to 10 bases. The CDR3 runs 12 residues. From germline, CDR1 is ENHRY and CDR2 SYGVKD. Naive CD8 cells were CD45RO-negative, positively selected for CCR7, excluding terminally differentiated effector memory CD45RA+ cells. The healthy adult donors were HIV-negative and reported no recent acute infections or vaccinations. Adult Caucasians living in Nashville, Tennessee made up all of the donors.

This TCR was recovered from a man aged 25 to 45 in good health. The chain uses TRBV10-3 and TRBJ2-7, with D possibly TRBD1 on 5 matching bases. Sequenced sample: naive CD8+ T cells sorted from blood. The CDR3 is CASGHSSYEQYF. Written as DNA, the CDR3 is TGTGCCAGTGGACATAGCTCCTACGAGCAGTACTTC.